Reported below is one TCR beta chain. The data were taken from a study of Ad26.COV2.S vaccination and SARS-CoV-2 variants. Treatment denoted: 15 to 20 received Ad26.COV2.S at low or high dose, single or two shots; five or six received placebo; per-sample allocation not given. Day 63 after the first vaccine or placebo injection was the time point for sampling. Germline V gene data show CDR1 as SEHNR and CDR2 as FQNEAQ (reference sequence). This CDR3 comprises 13 residues. Germline trimming cut 6 bases from V and 12 bases from J; bases unmatched to any gene: 11. The data were produced by immunoSEQ multiplex PCR, yet TCRdb's version contains in-frame clones alone and is incomplete. The sample lists about 350,000 clones; 65% to 90% were seen once.

The clonotype originates from a person aged 18 to 59 who received the Ad26.COV2.S COVID-19 vaccine or a placebo. The V and J genes are TRBV7-9 and TRBJ2-1; TRBD2 matches at 7 bases. Sequenced material: peripheral blood, taken in a trial of Ad26.COV2.S vaccine versus placebo. The CDR3 is CASSHISGGGQFF. The CDR3 region has the DNA TGTGCCAGCAGTCATATCTCGGGAGGAGGGCAGTTCTTC.